Included here is one T cell receptor beta chain sequence, with context. The sample belongs to a study of shared T cell receptors in the human thymus. Germline V gene data show CDR1 as MNHEY and CDR2 as SVGAGI. V was pared by 7 bases and J by 2 bases, with 11 bases between. The CDR3 covers 13 residues. Data came from immunoSEQ multiplex PCR; TCRdb stores just in-frame clones and leaves some out. The sample gives 700,000 to 750,000 clones, 70% to 90% of which show up once; roughly 0.01% is in the top ten. The same specimen was also included in a second study, on human thymus T cells. That work contributes: Thymic resections from corrective heart surgery supplied the tissue.

This sequence originates from a girl under two years old with a congenital heart defect. Input material: thymocytes. The genes are TRBV6-5 and TRBJ1-1; D perhaps matches TRBD1 (5 bases). The CDR3 here is CASKKGLNTEAFF. CDR3 bases: TGTGCCAGCAAAAAGGGGCTCAACACTGAAGCTTTCTTT.